This T cell receptor (beta chain) originates from a study of blood T cell repertoires in COVID-19. On the study more broadly: There were acute and convalescent COVID-19 samples, and they came from the United States, Italy and Spain. PBMCs, B-cell-depleted T cells, or T cells were the source of the cDNA or gDNA that made up the material.

In the original analysis: The assay estimated nucleated cells by amplifying reference gene primers. Sequenced by immunoSEQ multiplex PCR; TCRdb stores in-frame clones only, minus some. Clone size and V and J calls were adopted from that table, with D and trimming inferred from the DNA. The repertoire includes fewer than 150,000 clones, 80% to 85% of them detected once, and about 12% sits in the top ten. The CDR3 is 16 amino acids. CDR1 and CDR2 (germline): MNHNS, SASEGT. Deletions cut 1 base from V and 6 bases from J, with 18 bases between. Sequences were obtained from peripheral blood. The V gene is TRBV6-1, the J gene TRBJ1-1; tentative D call: TRBD1 (6 bases). This TCR was sampled from a woman under 40 who had recovered from COVID-19. This CDR3 is CASSEVPGGAGAEAFF. In DNA form, the CDR3 reads TGTGCCAGCAGTGAAGTTCCGGGGGGGGCCGGGGCTGAAGCTTTCTTT.